These 22 T cell receptor beta chains came from one sample sequenced in a study of T cell responses to AZD1222 COVID-19 vaccine. Generated by immunoSEQ multiplex PCR, the TCRdb table keeps only in-frame clones and is missing some. The data contain 45,000 or so clones, about nine tenths of them singletons. This specimen consisted of peripheral blood, obtained 28 days after the second AZD1222 dose. The receptors were gathered from an adult who received the AZD1222 COVID-19 vaccine.

The chain has TRBV19 and TRBJ2-7, with D hard to call. This CDR3 is built from 11 residues. Germline CDR1 LNHDA, CDR2 SQIVND (reference sequence). V shed 7 bases and J shed 2 bases, with 6 bases lying between them. This chain's CDR3 is CASISPYEQYF. The CDR3, as DNA: TGTGCCAGTATCAGCCCCTACGAGCAGTACTTC.

The J gene is TRBJ1-4, the V gene TRBV4-3; 7 bases align to TRBD1. The CDR3 runs to 15 residues. V shed 0 bases, J shed 7 bases, and the junction held 5 bases outside the gene matches. From germline, CDR1 is LGHNA and CDR2 YSLEER. The CDR3 loop reads CASSQDPGGGEKLFF. CDR3 sequence (DNA): TGCGCCAGCAGCCAAGATCCAGGGGGAGGTGAAAAACTGTTTTTT.

This clone came up once. The chain couples TRBV7-2 to TRBJ1-1; D uncertain. Germline values: CDR1 SGHTA, CDR2 FQGNSA. The length of the CDR3 is 15 residues. V was trimmed by 1 base and J by 0 bases, leaving 9 bases between them. The CDR3 nucleotides are TGTGCCAGCAGCTTAGGGCTCCGCTTGAACACTGAAGCTTTCTTT. Encoded protein: CASSLGLRLNTEAFF. The complete variable domain, with remaining parts taken from reference TRBV7-2 and TRBJ1-1, reads GAGVSQSPSNKVTEKGKDVELRCDPISGHTALYWYRQSLGQGLEFLIYFQGNSAPDKSGLPSDRFSAERTGGSVSTLTIQRTQQEDSAVYLCASSLGLRLNTEAFFGQGTRLTVV.

V gene TRBV2 combines with J gene TRBJ2-7; D may be TRBD1 or TRBD2 (6 bases each). CDR1 and CDR2 from the germline V gene are SNHLY and FYNNEI. The CDR3 spans 12 residues. V was clipped by 7 bases and J by 3 bases, with 10 bases between them. CDR3 loop: CASTGGVYEQYF. The CDR3 DNA follows: TGTGCCAGCACCGGGGGCGTCTACGAGCAGTACTTC.

This rearrangement joins TRBV5-6 to TRBJ1-2; the D is unclear. The germline V and J ends were trimmed by 0 bases and 4 bases, with 7 bases remaining between them. CDR1 is SGHDT and CDR2 is YYEEEE in the germline V gene. There are 13 residues in the CDR3. CDR3 DNA sequence: TGTGCCAGCAGCTTGGAGGGAGTCTATGGCTACACCTTC. Translating it yields CASSLEGVYGYTF.

In nucleotides, the CDR3 is TGTGCCAGCAGCCAAGATGTTAAGGACAGGTACCAAGAGACCCAGTACTTC. Amino acids: CASSQDVKDRYQETQYF. The V and J genes are TRBV3-1 (or the pseudogene TRBV3-2) and TRBJ2-5, with 7 bases fitting TRBD1. Looked up from germline, CDR1 is LGHDT and CDR2 is YNNKEL (reference sequence). The V segment lost 0 bases and the J segment 0 bases; nucleotides outside the gene matches: 7. This CDR3 is 17 amino acids long.

This clone was detected once. The rearrangement uses TRBV10-3 and TRBJ1-2; D not resolved. Germline V gives CDR1 ENHRY, CDR2 SYGVKD. Trimming stripped 0 bases from V and 2 bases from J, with 7 bases between. The CDR3 covers 14 residues. For the CDR3, the DNA is TGTGCCATCAGTGAGTCTTCAGCAAACTATGGCTACACCTTC. This codes for CAISESSANYGYTF.

V and J are TRBV6-2 or TRBV6-3 and TRBJ1-1; possibly TRBD1 for D (5 bases). Germline CDR1 reads MNHEY; CDR2 reads SVGEGT. The ends were cut back, 0 bases at V and 0 bases at J, with 14 bases in the middle. CDR3 length: 17 amino acids. CDR3 amino acids: CASSYSGENYMNTEAFF. CDR3 sequence (DNA): TGTGCCAGCAGTTACTCAGGGGAGAACTACATGAACACTGAAGCTTTCTTT.

This sequence joins TRBV6-5 and TRBJ2-7; D possibly matches TRBD1 or TRBD2 (5 bases each). This CDR3 contains 14 residues. Trimming took 5 bases from V and 2 from J, leaving 13 bases between them. CDR1 is MNHEY, CDR2 SVGAGI, per germline. The CDR3 region is CASSIRDGPYEQYF. The CDR3 DNA is TGTGCCAGCAGTATCCGGGACGGACCCTACGAGCAGTACTTC.

V gene TRBV29-1 combines with J gene TRBJ2-2; the D is unclear. This CDR3 has 13 residues. The germline gives CDR1 SQVTM, CDR2 ANQGSEA. The V end was cut by 6 bases, the J end by 7 bases, with 15 bases between. The chain's CDR3 is CSVALRRSGELFF. For the CDR3, the DNA is TGCAGCGTCGCCTTACGACGGAGCGGGGAGCTGTTTTTT.

CDR3 in DNA: TGTGCCAGCAGCTTAAAGCGGGGAGGATCACCCCTCCACTTT. This codes for CASSLKRGGSPLHF. The J gene is TRBJ1-6, the V gene TRBV7-2; D unresolved. The V gene lost 2 bases and the J gene lost 10 bases, with 12 bases spanning the gap. The CDR3 loop spans 14 amino acids. The germline V gene encodes CDR1 SGHTA and CDR2 FQGNSA.

The chain joins TRBV5-4 to TRBJ1-1, with a tentative D call TRBD1 (5 bases). The CDR3 runs 14 residues. With 4 bases removed from V and 4 bases from J, the gap between germline ends came to 14 bases. CDR1 is SGHNT and CDR2 is YYREEE in the germline V gene (reference sequence). CDR3 in amino acids: CASSVDAGTTEAFF. The CDR3 DNA follows: TGTGCCAGCAGCGTCGATGCGGGGACCACTGAAGCTTTCTTT.

This clone occurred once. J is TRBJ1-2 and V is TRBV13; D is possibly TRBD1 (6 bases). The germline V gene has CDR1 PRHDT and CDR2 FYEKMQ (reference sequence). The V and J ends lost 3 bases and 5 bases respectively, with 16 bases between them. This CDR3 spans 15 amino acids. The CDR3 protein is CASSFGGAIAYGYTF. CDR3 in DNA: TGTGCCAGCAGCTTTGGGGGGGCAATCGCATATGGCTACACCTTC.

V usage is TRBV6-1 and J usage is TRBJ1-5; no clear D. Germline V gene sequence: CDR1 MNHNS, CDR2 SASEGT. Trimming pared 0 bases from V and 2 bases from J, leaving 8 bases between. The length of the CDR3 is 15 residues. The CDR3 DNA follows: TGTGCCAGCAGTGAAGCGTCCTCTGGCAATCAGCCCCAGCATTTT. It encodes CASSEASSGNQPQHF.

The chain employs TRBV9 and TRBJ2-1, with D possibly matching TRBD1 (6 bases). The CDR3 runs to 18 residues. Germline-derived CDR1 and CDR2 are SGDLS and YYNGEE. V shed 0 bases and J shed 5 bases, with 21 bases lying between them. The CDR3 here is CASSVEGRGRHKNNEQFF. As DNA, the CDR3 is TGTGCCAGCAGCGTAGAGGGCAGGGGTCGACATAAGAACAATGAGCAGTTCTTC.

This clone was recorded once. The chain joins TRBV2 to TRBJ1-1, with 7 bases matching TRBD1. This CDR3 has 17 residues. Germline values: CDR1 SNHLY, CDR2 FYNNEI. The J segment lost 0 bases and the V segment lost 0 bases, leaving 7 bases of the junction unmatched. In DNA, the CDR3 is TGTGCCAGCAGTGAAGCTGGGGACAGCTACATGAACACTGAAGCTTTCTTT. Amino acid sequence: CASSEAGDSYMNTEAFF.

The chain has TRBV4-2 and TRBJ2-2; D is perhaps TRBD1 (5 bases). V dropped 6 bases and J dropped 0 bases, with 14 bases sitting between them. CDR1 is LGHNA, CDR2 YNFKEQ, per germline. The CDR3 sequence is 16 residues long. The CDR3 spells CASSRTGPTNTGELFF. DNA for the CDR3: TGTGCCAGCAGTCGAACAGGACCAACGAACACCGGGGAGCTGTTTTTT.

The genes are TRBV29-1 and TRBJ1-2; no definite D call. The CDR3 length is 14 residues. Germline lookup yields CDR1 SQVTM and CDR2 ANQGSEA. Trimming pared 0 bases from V and 2 bases from J, leaving 10 bases between. This chain's CDR3 is CSVEDWQSNYGYTF. CDR3 DNA: TGCAGCGTTGAAGACTGGCAGAGCAACTATGGCTACACCTTC.

The chain recombines TRBV12-3 or TRBV12-4 with TRBJ1-2; 8 nucleotides agree with TRBD1. After removal of 6 bases from V and 3 bases from J, the junction contained 3 bases not matched to a gene. CDR3 length: 13 residues. The CDR3 DNA follows: TGTGCCAGCAGCCGACAGGGGTACTATGGCTACACCTTC. Encoded protein: CASSRQGYYGYTF.

This clone has just one count. This chain connects TRBV20-1 to TRBJ2-1; 9 nucleotides match TRBD1. J lost 15 bases, V lost 4 bases, and 7 bases had no gene match. The germline gives CDR1 DFQATT, CDR2 SNEGSKA (reference sequence). The CDR3 loop spans 11 amino acids. CDR3 nucleotide sequence: TGCAGTGCTAAGACAGGGGGGGACGGGTTCTTC. Translation gives CSAKTGGDGFF.

This chain uses TRBV5-1 with TRBJ2-1; 12 nucleotides align to TRBD1. The CDR3 is 18 residues long. The ends lost 0 bases at V and 5 bases at J; junction bases unmatched: 9. From germline, CDR1 is SGHRS and CDR2 YFSETQ. The CDR3 nucleotides read TGCGCCAGCAGCTTGGAGGGGACAGGGGGCGTTTTCCACAATGAGCAGTTCTTC. It yields the protein CASSLEGTGGVFHNEQFF.

The genes are TRBV7-9 and TRBJ1-1, with 7 bases identical to TRBD1. J gave up 11 bases and V 3 bases, and 9 bases lay outside the gene matches. Per germline, CDR1 SEHNR and CDR2 FQNEAQ (reference sequence). This CDR3 contains 13 residues. CDR3 loop: CASSFPRGDWAFF. The CDR3, as DNA: TGTGCCAGCAGCTTTCCCAGGGGGGATTGGGCTTTCTTT.